A selection of T cell receptor beta chains follows, all from one sample in a study of cytomegalovirus exposure and HLA in healthy donors. TCRdb's table, derived via immunoSEQ multiplex PCR, lists solely in-frame clones and lacks some. The sample has roughly 200,000 clones; roughly 81% are singletons. The sample taken for sequencing was PBMCs. The receptors stem from a young woman in good health and CMV-seronegative. The CDR3 runs from the conserved cysteine through the conserved F or W. The D gene is left open where the match is weak. Size is stated for part of the rows, as once, few or many counts, or as a class when the clone is expanded.

>.|.|TRBJ1-1|TRBV6-6
CASRAKGTRDTEAFF
TGTGCCAGCAGGGCTAAGGGGACTCGGGACACTGAAGCTTTCTTT
>TRBD1|.|TRBJ1-6|TRBV28
CASSIPTGAFGNSPLHF
TGTGCCAGCAGTATACCGACAGGGGCTTTTGGCAATTCACCCCTCCACTTT
>TRBD1|.|TRBJ2-7|TRBV19
CASSSGDSSYEQYF
TGTGCCAGTAGTTCCGGGGACAGCTCCTACGAGCAGTACTTC
>TRBD1|.|TRBJ1-1|TRBV5-4
CASSQGQLTEAFF
TGTGCCAGCAGTCAGGGACAGCTAACTGAAGCTTTCTTT
>TRBD1|.|TRBJ1-2|TRBV4-1
CASSPSDETGKTNYGYTF
TGCGCCAGCAGCCCAAGTGATGAGACAGGGAAAACTAACTATGGCTACACCTTC
>TRBD1|.|TRBJ2-7|TRBV5-4
CASSRGGGGYEQYF
TGTGCCAGCAGCAGAGGGGGCGGTGGGTACGAGCAGTACTTC
>TRBD1|.|TRBJ2-3|TRBV5-1
CASHPGQGTDTQYF
TGCGCCAGCCACCCGGGACAGGGCACAGATACGCAGTATTTT
>TRBD1|once|TRBJ1-2|TRBV5-4
CASSQIGTGGGYGYTF
TGTGCCAGCAGCCAAATAGGGACAGGGGGTGGCTATGGCTACACCTTC
>TRBD1|.|TRBJ2-1|TRBV19
CASSITGQGRNEQFF
TGTGCCAGTAGTATCACCGGACAGGGCCGTAATGAGCAGTTCTTC
>TRBD1|.|TRBJ1-4|TRBV14
CASSRTTGTFEKLFF
TGTGCCAGCAGTCGAACGACAGGGACCTTTGAAAAACTGTTTTTT
>.|.|TRBJ1-5|TRBV27
CASSLSGGQALNQPQHF
TGTGCCAGCAGTTTATCAGGTGGGCAGGCATTGAATCAGCCCCAGCATTTT
>TRBD1|.|TRBJ1-2|TRBV12-5
CASARQGANYGYTF
TGTGCTAGTGCCCGACAGGGTGCTAACTATGGCTACACCTTC
>.|.|TRBJ2-5|TRBV9
CASSREQETQYF
TGTGCCAGCAGCCGGGAGCAAGAGACCCAGTACTTC
>.|.|TRBJ1-5|TRBV28
CASTVGGRGQPQHF
TGTGCCAGCACCGTCGGGGGTCGGGGTCAGCCCCAGCATTTT
>TRBD1|.|TRBJ2-3|TRBV4-2
CASRQDRGTTDTQYF
TGTGCCAGCAGGCAAGACAGGGGTACCACAGATACGCAGTATTTT
>TRBD1|.|TRBJ1-1|TRBV28
CASTMDRVNTEAFF
TGTGCCAGCACTATGGACAGGGTGAACACTGAAGCTTTCTTT
>.|once|TRBJ2-1|TRBV29-1
CSRWSGLGSYNEQFF
TGCAGCCGGTGGTCAGGCCTCGGCTCCTACAATGAGCAGTTCTTC
>.|.|TRBJ2-2|TRBV4-1
CASSLRNTGELFF
TGCGCCAGCAGCCTCCGGAACACCGGGGAGCTGTTTTTT
>.|.|TRBJ1-2|TRBV30
CAWSSSSRGGTF
TGTGCCTGGAGTTCCTCTTCAAGGGGGGGCACCTTC
>.|.|TRBJ1-1|TRBV29-1
CSVAGRSNTEAFF
TGCAGCGTTGCAGGGCGGAGTAACACTGAAGCTTTCTTT